The 13 T cell receptor beta chains listed next were all sequenced from one sample in a study of siplizumab effects on memory and regulatory T cells. Measured with immunoSEQ multiplex PCR; TCRdb has only the in-frame clones, and not every one. The sample records about 110,000 clones, just under 95% being singletons. Sequenced: CD4+ T cells sorted from blood. The source is a human donor in good health.

This chain links TRBV5-1 with TRBJ2-1; tentatively, D is TRBD1 (6 bases). Trimming took 4 bases from V and 4 from J, leaving 24 bases between them. This CDR3 has 18 residues. The germline gives CDR1 SGHRS, CDR2 YFSETQ. The CDR3: CASSLNQQGSLGYNEQFF. Here the CDR3 DNA reads TGCGCCAGCAGCCTAAATCAACAGGGATCCTTAGGGTACAATGAGCAGTTCTTC.

The gene calls are TRBV27 and TRBJ2-1; 7 nucleotides line up with TRBD2. In germline, CDR1 is MNHEY, CDR2 SMNVEV (reference sequence). The CDR3 has 14 residues. The junction had 10 bases not matched to a gene; V was cut back by 10 bases and J by 4 bases. CDR3 protein: CATSRELNYNEQFF. CDR3 nucleotides: TGTGCCACTTCGCGGGAGTTGAATTACAATGAGCAGTTCTTC.

The chain recombines TRBV7-9 with TRBJ1-2; D ambiguous. Trimming pared 7 bases from V and 6 bases from J, leaving 18 bases between. The germline CDR1 and CDR2 sequences are SEHNR and FQNEAQ (reference sequence). The CDR3 covers 14 residues. The CDR3 coding sequence is TGTGCCAGCACCCCCCGGGCTAGTGGGAATGGCTACACCTTC. Its protein product is CASTPRASGNGYTF.

The rearrangement links TRBV5-1 to TRBJ1-1; 10 bases are shared with TRBD1. There are 17 residues in the CDR3. The V segment lost 0 bases and the J segment 5 bases; nucleotides outside the gene matches: 10. Germline V gene lookup returns CDR1 SGHRS and CDR2 YFSETQ. The CDR3 loop reads CASSLASLTDRGTEAFF. CDR3 DNA: TGCGCCAGCAGCTTGGCCTCCCTGACGGACAGGGGGACTGAAGCTTTCTTT.

The genes are TRBV11-1 and TRBJ1-2; D call uncertain. V shed 2 bases and J shed 0 bases, with 10 bases lying between them. Germline loops: CDR1 SGHAT, CDR2 FQDESV (reference sequence). The CDR3 contains 15 residues. The CDR3 DNA reads TGTGCCAGCAGCTTACTCGGATCTTCTAACTATGGCTACACCTTC. Amino acids: CASSLLGSSNYGYTF. Full variable domain (rest looked up from reference TRBV11-1 and TRBJ1-2): EAEVAQSPRYKITEKSQAVAFWCDPISGHATLYWYRQILGQGPELLVQFQDESVVDDSQLPKDRFSAERLKGVDSTLKIQPAELGDSAMYLCASSLLGSSNYGYTFGSGTRLTVV.

The genes are TRBV5-6 and TRBJ2-7; 11 bases fit TRBD2. V gave up 4 bases and J gave up 5 bases; unmatched junction bases: 8. The CDR3 spans 15 residues. CDR1 SGHDT and CDR2 YYEEEE come from the germline V gene. The CDR3: CASSRRLAGIDEQYF. For the CDR3, the DNA is TGTGCCAGCAGCAGAAGACTAGCGGGGATCGACGAGCAGTACTTC.

This chain connects TRBV27 to TRBJ2-7, with 7 bases lining up with TRBD1. The CDR3 has 14 residues. Germline loops: CDR1 MNHEY, CDR2 SMNVEV (reference sequence). Germline trimming cut 5 bases from V and 2 bases from J; bases unmatched to any gene: 6. The CDR3 here is CASSPDTGAYEQYF. Written as DNA, the CDR3 is TGTGCCAGCAGTCCCGATACAGGGGCCTACGAGCAGTACTTC.

The chain employs TRBV5-1 and TRBJ1-2; the match to TRBD1 covers 12 bases. This CDR3 has 15 amino acids. Germline V gene lookup returns CDR1 SGHRS and CDR2 YFSETQ. V lost 0 bases to trimming and J lost 7 bases; unmatched junction nucleotides: 4. CDR3 region: CASSLGDRGPRGYTF. As DNA, the CDR3 is TGCGCCAGCAGCTTGGGGGACAGGGGGCCTCGTGGCTACACCTTC.

This clone was detected once. This chain links TRBV7-9 with TRBJ2-2; D tentatively reads TRBD1 or TRBD2 (5 bases each). Trimming took 2 bases from V and 6 from J, leaving 7 bases between them. CDR3 length: 13 residues. Germline CDR1 is SEHNR and CDR2 is FQNEAQ (reference sequence). The CDR3 DNA is TGTGCCAGCAGCTTACAGGGAGCCGGGGAGCTGTTTTTT. Translated: CASSLQGAGELFF.

This clone was found once. V usage is TRBV6-5 and J usage is TRBJ2-7; D perhaps matches TRBD2 (6 bases). The V and J ends lost 6 bases and 5 bases respectively, with 14 bases between them. The CDR3 totals 13 residues. Germline CDR1 and CDR2: MNHEY and SVGAGI. CDR3 residues: CASRSGGGDEQYF. The DNA of the CDR3 is TGTGCCAGCAGGTCAGGTGGCGGGGACGAGCAGTACTTC.

The chain couples TRBV30 to TRBJ1-1; the match to TRBD1 covers 8 bases. Germline V lookup: CDR1 GTSNPN, CDR2 SVGIG (reference sequence). The CDR3 covers 13 residues. Trimming cost V 0 bases and J 9 bases; bases outside gene matches: 6. CDR3 in amino acids: CAWSVQGGLKAFF. The CDR3 coding sequence is TGTGCCTGGAGTGTACAGGGGGGCCTGAAAGCTTTCTTT.

The chain recombines TRBV5-1 with TRBJ2-3, with a tentative D call TRBD1 (5 bases). Trimming removed 0 bases at V and 2 bases at J, with 10 bases between. CDR1 is SGHRS and CDR2 is YFSETQ in the germline V gene. This CDR3 region has 15 residues. The CDR3 DNA reads TGCGCCAGCAGCTTGGCAGGGCCCTACACAGATACGCAGTATTTT. It is translated as CASSLAGPYTDTQYF.

The chain combines TRBV19 with TRBJ2-3, with unresolved D. Trimming took 5 bases from V and 3 from J, leaving 15 bases between them. The length of the CDR3 is 15 residues. CDR1 LNHDA and CDR2 SQIVND come from the germline V gene (reference sequence). The CDR3 region has the DNA TGTGCCAGTAGTCCCCCGGACCCCACTACAGATACGCAGTATTTT. Amino acid sequence: CASSPPDPTTDTQYF.